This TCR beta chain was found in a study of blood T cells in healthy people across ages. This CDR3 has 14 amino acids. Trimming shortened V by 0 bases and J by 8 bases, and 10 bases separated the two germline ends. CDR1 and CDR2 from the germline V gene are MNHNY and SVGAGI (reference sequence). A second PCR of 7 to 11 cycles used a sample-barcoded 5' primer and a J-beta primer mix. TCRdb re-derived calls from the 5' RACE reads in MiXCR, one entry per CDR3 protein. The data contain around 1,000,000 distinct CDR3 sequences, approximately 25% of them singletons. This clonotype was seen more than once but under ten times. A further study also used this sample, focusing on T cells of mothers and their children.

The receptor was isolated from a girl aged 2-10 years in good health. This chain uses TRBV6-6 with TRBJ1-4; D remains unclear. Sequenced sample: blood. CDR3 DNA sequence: TGTGCCAGCAGTTACTCCCTCGTCGGGGAAAAACTGTTTTTT. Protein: CASSYSLVGEKLFF.